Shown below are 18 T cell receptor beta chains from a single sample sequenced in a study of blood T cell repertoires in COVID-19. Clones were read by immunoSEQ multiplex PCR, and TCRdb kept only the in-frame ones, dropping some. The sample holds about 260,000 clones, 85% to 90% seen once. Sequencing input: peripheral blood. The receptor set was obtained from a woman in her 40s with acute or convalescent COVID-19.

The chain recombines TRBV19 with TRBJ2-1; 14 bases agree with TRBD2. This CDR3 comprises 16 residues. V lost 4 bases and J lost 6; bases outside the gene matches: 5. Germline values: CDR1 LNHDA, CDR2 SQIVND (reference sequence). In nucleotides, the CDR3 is TGTGCCAGTAGTACTTTGGGACTAGCGGGGGTCAATGAGCAGTTCTTC. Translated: CASSTLGLAGVNEQFF.

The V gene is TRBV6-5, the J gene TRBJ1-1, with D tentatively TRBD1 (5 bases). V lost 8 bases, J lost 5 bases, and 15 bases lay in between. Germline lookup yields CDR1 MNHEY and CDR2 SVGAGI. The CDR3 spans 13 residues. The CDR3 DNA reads TGTGCCAGCGGATTCGGGGGGGGAACTGAAGCTTTCTTT. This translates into CASGFGGGTEAFF.

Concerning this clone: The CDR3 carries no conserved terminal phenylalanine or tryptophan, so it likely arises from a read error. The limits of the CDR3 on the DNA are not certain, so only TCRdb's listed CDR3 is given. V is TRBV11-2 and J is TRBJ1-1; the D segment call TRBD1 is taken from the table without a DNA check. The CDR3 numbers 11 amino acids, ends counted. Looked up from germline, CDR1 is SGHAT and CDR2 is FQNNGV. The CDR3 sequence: CASSPETGIFS.

The CDR3 sequence: CASSIGTGSSYEQYV. In nucleotides, the CDR3 is TGTGCCAGTAGTATAGGGACAGGGAGCTCCTACGAGCAGTACGTC. The rearrangement joins TRBV19 to TRBJ2-7; 8 bases map to TRBD1. Per germline, CDR1 LNHDA and CDR2 SQIVND (reference sequence). The CDR3 runs to 15 residues. V trimming: 1 base; J trimming: 0 bases; junction bases outside the gene matches: 2.

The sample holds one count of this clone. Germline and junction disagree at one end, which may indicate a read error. This chain's CDR3 is CASRPPGQMVVF. The CDR3 DNA sequence: TGTGCCAGCAGACCGCCGGGACAGATGGTGGTCTTT. The rearrangement joins TRBV3-1 (or the pseudogene TRBV3-2) to TRBJ1-1; 7 bases agree with TRBD1. Germline-derived CDR1 and CDR2 are LGHDT and YNNKEL (reference sequence). The CDR3 runs 12 residues.

CDR3 coding DNA: TGTGCCATCAGTGCGAGGGACAGGGCTCAAGATACGCAGTATTTT. It yields the protein CAISARDRAQDTQYF. This chain uses TRBV10-3 with TRBJ2-3, with 9 positions matching TRBD1. CDR1 and CDR2 (germline): ENHRY, SYGVKD. V lost 4 bases and J lost 5; bases outside the gene matches: 7. This CDR3 spans 15 amino acids.

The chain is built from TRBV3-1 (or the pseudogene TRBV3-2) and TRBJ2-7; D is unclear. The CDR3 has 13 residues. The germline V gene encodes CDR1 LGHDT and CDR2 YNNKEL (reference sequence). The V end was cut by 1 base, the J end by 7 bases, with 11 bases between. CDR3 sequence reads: CASSQGSSREQYV. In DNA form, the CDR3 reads TGTGCCAGCAGCCAAGGTAGTTCGCGGGAGCAGTACGTC.

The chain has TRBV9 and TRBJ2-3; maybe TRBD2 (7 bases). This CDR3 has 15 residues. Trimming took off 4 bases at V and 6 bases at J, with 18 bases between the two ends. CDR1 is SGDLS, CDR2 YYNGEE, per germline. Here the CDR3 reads CASSTGGQLWDTQYF. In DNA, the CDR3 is TGTGCCAGCAGCACGGGGGGCCAGCTTTGGGATACGCAGTATTTT.

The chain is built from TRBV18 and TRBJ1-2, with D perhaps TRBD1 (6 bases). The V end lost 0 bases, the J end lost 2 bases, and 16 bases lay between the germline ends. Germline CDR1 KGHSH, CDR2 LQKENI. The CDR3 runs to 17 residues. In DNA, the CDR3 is TGTGCCAGCTCACCACCAAACAGGGCAGTGAGGAACTATGGCTACACCTTC. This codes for CASSPPNRAVRNYGYTF. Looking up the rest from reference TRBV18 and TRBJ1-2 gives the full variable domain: NAGVMQNPRHLVRRRGQEARLRCSPMKGHSHVYWYRQLPEEGLKFMVYLQKENIIDESGMPKERFSAEFPKEGPSILRIQQVVRGDSAAYFCASSPPNRAVRNYGYTFGSGTRLTVV.

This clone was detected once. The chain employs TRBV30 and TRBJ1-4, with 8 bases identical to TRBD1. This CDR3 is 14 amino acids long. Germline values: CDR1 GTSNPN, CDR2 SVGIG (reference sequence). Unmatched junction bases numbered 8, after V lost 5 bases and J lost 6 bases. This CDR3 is CAWGVGQGYEKLFF. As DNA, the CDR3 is TGTGCCTGGGGGGTTGGACAGGGTTATGAAAAACTGTTTTTT.

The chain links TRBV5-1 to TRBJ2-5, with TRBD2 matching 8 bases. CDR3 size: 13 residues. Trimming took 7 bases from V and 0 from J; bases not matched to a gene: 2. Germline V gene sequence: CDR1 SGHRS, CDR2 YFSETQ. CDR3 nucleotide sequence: TGCGCCAGCTTTAGCGGGGACCAAGAGACCCAGTACTTC. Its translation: CASFSGDQETQYF.

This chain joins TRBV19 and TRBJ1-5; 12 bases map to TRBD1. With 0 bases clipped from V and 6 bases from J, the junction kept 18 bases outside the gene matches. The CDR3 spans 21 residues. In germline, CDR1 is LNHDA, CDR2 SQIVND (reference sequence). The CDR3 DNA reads TGTGCCAGTAGTATAGACCCGGGACAGGGGGCGAGTAGGGGGAAAGGTCAGCCCCAGCATTTT. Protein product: CASSIDPGQGASRGKGQPQHF.

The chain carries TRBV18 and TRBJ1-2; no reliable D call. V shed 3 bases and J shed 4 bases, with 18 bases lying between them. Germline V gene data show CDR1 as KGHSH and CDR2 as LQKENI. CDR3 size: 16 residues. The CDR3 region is CASSPGLAAESYGYTF. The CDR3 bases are TGTGCCAGCTCACCCGGTCTGGCGGCGGAATCCTATGGCTACACCTTC.

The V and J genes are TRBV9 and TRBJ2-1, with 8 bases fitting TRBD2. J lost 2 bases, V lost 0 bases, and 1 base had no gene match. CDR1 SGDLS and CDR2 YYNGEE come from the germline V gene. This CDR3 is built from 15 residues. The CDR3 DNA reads TGTGCCAGCAGCGTAGACGGGGGGGCCTACAATGAGCAGTTCTTC. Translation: CASSVDGGAYNEQFF.

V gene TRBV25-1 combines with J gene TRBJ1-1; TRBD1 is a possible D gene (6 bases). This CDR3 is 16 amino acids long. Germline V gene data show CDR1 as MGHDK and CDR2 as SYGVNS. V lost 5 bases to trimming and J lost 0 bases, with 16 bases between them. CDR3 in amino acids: CASSSVRDMLNTEAFF. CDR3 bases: TGTGCCAGCAGTTCCGTTAGGGACATGCTGAACACTGAAGCTTTCTTT.

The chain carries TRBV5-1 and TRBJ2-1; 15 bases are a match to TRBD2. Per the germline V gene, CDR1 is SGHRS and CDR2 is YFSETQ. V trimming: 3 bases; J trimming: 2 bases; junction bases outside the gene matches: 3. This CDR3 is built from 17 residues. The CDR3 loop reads CASSSGLAGGTYNEQFF. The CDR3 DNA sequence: TGCGCCAGCAGCTCGGGACTAGCGGGGGGTACCTACAATGAGCAGTTCTTC. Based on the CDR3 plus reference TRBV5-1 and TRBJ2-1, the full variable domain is KAGVTQTPRYLIKTRGQQVTLSCSPISGHRSVSWYQQTPGQGLQFLFEYFSETQRNKGNFPGRFSGRQFSNSRSEMNVSTLELGDSALYLCASSSGLAGGTYNEQFFGPGTRLTVL.

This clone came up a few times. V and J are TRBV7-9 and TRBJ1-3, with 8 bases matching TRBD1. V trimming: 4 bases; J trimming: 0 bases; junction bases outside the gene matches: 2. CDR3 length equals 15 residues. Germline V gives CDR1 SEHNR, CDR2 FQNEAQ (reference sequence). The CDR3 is CASSYGQGSGNTIYF. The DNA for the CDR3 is TGTGCCAGCAGCTACGGACAGGGCTCTGGAAACACCATATATTTT. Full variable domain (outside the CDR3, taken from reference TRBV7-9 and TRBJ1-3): DTGVSQNPRHKITKRGQNVTFRCDPISEHNRLYWYRQTLGQGPEFLTYFQNEAQLEKSRLLSDRFSAERPKGSFSTLEIQRTEQGDSAMYLCASSYGQGSGNTIYFGEGSWLTVV.

The CDR3 region has the DNA TGTGCCAGCAGTGAAAATCAGGGGGAAAACTATGGCTACACCTTC. Encoded protein: CASSENQGENYGYTF. The V gene is TRBV2, the J gene TRBJ1-2, with 7 bases identical to TRBD1. The CDR3 extends over 15 amino acids. V lost 2 bases and J lost 2; bases outside the gene matches: 5. Germline CDR1 reads SNHLY; CDR2 reads FYNNEI.